This T cell receptor (beta chain) stems from a study of blood T cell repertoires in COVID-19. Germline values: CDR1 MDHEN, CDR2 SYDVKM. The CDR3 consists of 14 residues. With 6 bases removed from V and 2 bases from J, the gap between germline ends came to 14 bases. Produced via immunoSEQ multiplex PCR; TCRdb's table is partial and in-frame only. The sample has over 130,000 clones; 75% to 85% are singletons. This chain links TRBV28 with TRBJ2-7; tentative D call: TRBD1 (6 bases). The clonotype comes from a man aged 45 to 65 with acute or convalescent COVID-19. Sequencing input: peripheral blood. The CDR3 is CASSPDRFAYEQYF. CDR3 nucleotides: TGTGCCAGCAGCCCTGACAGGTTCGCCTACGAGCAGTACTTC.